The T cell receptor beta chain under discussion was sequenced for a study of response to subunit inactivated influenza vaccine. Of note for this clonotype: Its cognate antigen is unknown.

V was clipped by 7 bases and J by 1 base, with 19 bases between them. CDR3 size: 16 residues. Germline lookup yields CDR1 MDHEN and CDR2 SYDVKM. Study findings and constraints: New T cells are recruited in small numbers by each seasonal influenza vaccination, according to the authors' suggestion.

TCRdb ran MiXCR on the RT-PCR reads and lists one entry per CDR3 protein. Here the sample spans 550,000 to 800,000 distinct CDR3 sequences, around 13% being singletons. This specimen was PBMCs from blood, taken roughly 15 days before vaccination. This TCR came from a man aged 45 to 65 who received an inactivated influenza vaccine. The chain recombines TRBV28 with TRBJ2-5, with D possibly matching TRBD1 (5 bases). CDR3 nucleotide sequence: TGTGCCAGCACTCTACCAGGGCGCGGCATCCAAGAGACCCAGTACTTC. It translates to CASTLPGRGIQETQYF.